Each of the 18 T cell receptor beta chains below was sequenced from the same sample in a study of T cell responses to AZD1222 COVID-19 vaccine. Only in-frame clones appear in the TCRdb table, and some are missing; sequencing was by immunoSEQ multiplex PCR. The sample records about 150,000 clones, approximately 87% being singletons. Sample: peripheral blood, taken on day 0 of MenACWY control vaccination. The receptors derive from an adult in good health.

V is TRBV7-9 and J is TRBJ1-1, with D possibly being TRBD1 (6 bases). Germline CDR1 is SEHNR and CDR2 is FQNEAQ (reference sequence). Deletions cut 0 bases from V and 4 bases from J, with 12 bases between. There are 15 residues in the CDR3. Here the CDR3 reads CASSLALGGITEAFF. Written as DNA, the CDR3 is TGTGCCAGCAGCTTAGCTTTGGGGGGCATCACTGAAGCTTTCTTT.

The chain uses TRBV7-3 and TRBJ2-1; D possibly corresponds to TRBD1 (6 bases). The V gene lost 2 bases and the J gene lost 7 bases, with 12 bases spanning the gap. Germline V gene data show CDR1 as SGHTA and CDR2 as FQGTGA. This CDR3 has 14 amino acids. DNA of the CDR3: TGTGCCAGCAGCTTAGTTCAGGGGATTAATGAGCAGTTCTTC. This sequence encodes CASSLVQGINEQFF.

The V and J genes are TRBV4-1 and TRBJ1-2; D call uncertain. Between the trimmed V and J ends, which lost 0 bases and 8 bases, there was a span of 16 bases. Germline V CDR1 and CDR2: MGHRA, YSYEKL. The CDR3 totals 15 residues. CDR3 DNA: TGCGCCAGCAGCCAAGATCGGAGCGCGTTTGAAGGCTACACCTTC. Translation gives CASSQDRSAFEGYTF.

The chain has TRBV7-8 and TRBJ2-1; perhaps TRBD2 as D (5 bases). The CDR3 consists of 17 residues. V was pared by 5 bases and J by 0 bases, with 17 bases between. From germline, CDR1 is SGHVS and CDR2 FQNEAQ. For the CDR3, the DNA is TGTGCCAGCAGCCCGCGGACGGAGGTTAGCTCCTACAATGAGCAGTTCTTC. The encoded protein is CASSPRTEVSSYNEQFF.

This sequence joins TRBV6-1 and TRBJ2-1, with 7 nucleotides matching TRBD1. The germline CDR1 and CDR2 sequences are MNHNS and SASEGT. J lost 4 bases, V lost 2 bases, and 8 bases had no gene match. CDR3 length: 16 residues. The DNA of the CDR3 is TGTGCCAGCAGTGAAAAAGCAGGGGGTAGATACAATGAGCAGTTCTTC. Its protein is CASSEKAGGRYNEQFF.

CDR3 protein: CASSARLLGQGSGANVLTF. CDR3 bases: TGTGCCAGCAGCGCCCGGTTGTTGGGACAGGGGTCAGGGGCCAACGTCCTGACTTTC. This rearrangement joins TRBV9 to TRBJ2-6, with 10 bases that match TRBD1. Germline CDR1 reads SGDLS; CDR2 reads YYNGEE. The CDR3 contains 19 residues. The V gene end was trimmed by 3 bases and the J gene end by 4 bases; junction bases not matched to a gene: 13. Drawing the rest from reference TRBV9 and TRBJ2-6, the complete variable domain is DSGVTQTPKHLITATGQRVTLRCSPRSGDLSVYWYQQSLDQGLQFLIQYYNGEERAKGNILERFSAQQFPDLHSELNLSSLELGDSALYFCASSARLLGQGSGANVLTFGAGSRLTVL.

The chain joins TRBV3-1 (or the pseudogene TRBV3-2) to TRBJ2-7; D is perhaps TRBD1 or TRBD2 (5 bases each). V was shortened by 2 bases and J by 4 bases, with 21 bases between the two germline ends. This CDR3 region has 17 residues. From germline, CDR1 is LGHDT and CDR2 YNNKEL (reference sequence). The CDR3 sequence: CASSQTSGTRFDYEQYF. The CDR3 DNA reads as TGTGCCAGCAGCCAAACTTCCGGGACCAGGTTTGATTACGAGCAGTACTTC.

The chain recombines TRBV9 with TRBJ1-6, with D perhaps TRBD1 (6 bases). The V end was cut by 4 bases, the J end by 7 bases, with 12 bases between. This CDR3 contains 14 residues. Per germline, CDR1 SGDLS and CDR2 YYNGEE. CDR3 region: CASSPLGGNSPLHF. DNA of the CDR3: TGTGCCAGCAGCCCCCTCGGGGGCAATTCACCCCTCCACTTT.

V is TRBV18 and J is TRBJ1-6; D is ambiguous. The CDR3 has 13 amino acids. From germline, CDR1 is KGHSH and CDR2 LQKENI. The ends were cut back, 3 bases at V and 3 bases at J, with 3 bases in the middle. The chain's CDR3 is CASSPNYNSPLHF. As DNA, the CDR3 is TGTGCCAGCTCACCTAACTATAATTCACCCCTCCACTTT.

The CDR3 coding sequence is TGTGCCAGTAGTTCACAGGGAAATAGCAATCAGCCCCAGCATTTT. As protein: CASSSQGNSNQPQHF. This rearrangement joins TRBV19 to TRBJ1-5, with a weak D call TRBD1 (6 bases). V lost 5 bases to trimming and J lost 0 bases, with 11 bases between them. The CDR3 runs 15 residues. In germline, CDR1 is LNHDA, CDR2 SQIVND (reference sequence).

The chain uses TRBV12-3 or TRBV12-4 and TRBJ2-3, with D perhaps being TRBD1 or TRBD2 (6 bases each). Trimming cost V 6 bases and J 6 bases, with 13 bases left between them. The CDR3 is 13 amino acids. In DNA form, the CDR3 reads TGTGCCAGCAGCGAACTGGGGGGCGATACGCAGTATTTT. Translating gives CASSELGGDTQYF.

The rearrangement uses TRBV11-3 and TRBJ2-1, with 11 nucleotides matching TRBD1. This CDR3 contains 15 residues. Per the germline V gene, CDR1 is SGHNT and CDR2 is YENEEA. Germline trimming cut 5 bases from V and 4 bases from J; bases unmatched to any gene: 4. The CDR3, as DNA: TGTGCCAGCAGCCGGACAGGGGGCGCATACAATGAGCAGTTCTTC. This translates into CASSRTGGAYNEQFF.

The genes are TRBV5-6 and TRBJ1-1; 10 bases map to TRBD1. CDR3 length: 15 amino acids. CDR1 SGHDT and CDR2 YYEEEE come from the germline V gene. J was trimmed by 4 bases and V by 0 bases; bases with no gene match: 3. The CDR3 DNA reads TGTGCCAGCAGCTTGGTCTGGACAGGGGGCACTGAAGCTTTCTTT. Residues: CASSLVWTGGTEAFF. The complete variable domain, with remaining parts taken from reference TRBV5-6 and TRBJ1-1, reads DAGVTQSPTHLIKTRGQQVTLRCSPKSGHDTVSWYQQALGQGPQFIFQYYEEEERQRGNFPDRFSGHQFPNYSSELNVNALLLGDSALYLCASSLVWTGGTEAFFGQGTRLTVV.

This rearrangement joins TRBV6-4 to TRBJ1-4, with 8 nucleotides matching TRBD1. The V gene's germline CDR1 is MRHNA and CDR2 SNTAGT. There are 15 residues in the CDR3. V was pared by 6 bases and J by 8 bases, with 11 bases of the junction left unmatched. The CDR3 DNA reads TGTGCCAGCAGCCGCGGAGGACAGGGCGGCGAAAAACTGTTTTTT. Its translation is CASSRGGQGGEKLFF.

The chain links TRBV5-5 to TRBJ1-1, with a possible D match to TRBD1 (5 bases). The V end was cut by 4 bases, the J end by 0 bases, with 19 bases between. Germline V gene lookup returns CDR1 SGHKS and CDR2 YYEKEE (reference sequence). This CDR3 spans 17 amino acids. As DNA, the CDR3 is TGTGCCAGCAGCCAAATTCATTCCGGGACGGTGAACACTGAAGCTTTCTTT. Translation gives CASSQIHSGTVNTEAFF.

This chain links TRBV6-5 with TRBJ2-2; TRBD1 matches 7 bases. Per germline, CDR1 MNHEY and CDR2 SVGAGI. J lost 5 bases, V lost 2 bases, and 8 bases had no gene match. The CDR3 is made up of 16 amino acids. The CDR3 here is CASSYPRQGLTGELFF. CDR3 sequence (DNA): TGTGCCAGCAGTTACCCCCGACAGGGATTGACCGGGGAGCTGTTTTTT.

The genes are TRBV7-8 and TRBJ1-5; possibly TRBD1 for D (5 bases). The CDR3 contains 16 residues. Looked up from germline, CDR1 is SGHVS and CDR2 is FQNEAQ. V lost 4 bases, J lost 2 bases, and 15 bases lay in between. This CDR3 is CASSSGQGTGNQPQHF. The DNA for the CDR3 is TGTGCCAGCAGCTCAGGGCAGGGAACGGGCAATCAGCCCCAGCATTTT. The full variable domain, rest sourced from reference TRBV7-8 and TRBJ1-5, is GAGVSQSPRYKVAKRGQDVALRCDPISGHVSLFWYQQALGQGPEFLTYFQNEAQLDKSGLPSDRFFAERPEGSVSTLKIQRTQQEDSAVYLCASSSGQGTGNQPQHFGDGTRLSIL.

The V gene is TRBV18, the J gene TRBJ1-1, with D hard to call. Germline V gene data show CDR1 as KGHSH and CDR2 as LQKENI. This CDR3 has 15 amino acids. V lost 3 bases to trimming and J lost 0 bases, with 11 bases between them. The chain's CDR3 is CASSPRTEMNTEAFF. The CDR3 bases are TGTGCCAGCTCACCCCGAACAGAGATGAACACTGAAGCTTTCTTT.